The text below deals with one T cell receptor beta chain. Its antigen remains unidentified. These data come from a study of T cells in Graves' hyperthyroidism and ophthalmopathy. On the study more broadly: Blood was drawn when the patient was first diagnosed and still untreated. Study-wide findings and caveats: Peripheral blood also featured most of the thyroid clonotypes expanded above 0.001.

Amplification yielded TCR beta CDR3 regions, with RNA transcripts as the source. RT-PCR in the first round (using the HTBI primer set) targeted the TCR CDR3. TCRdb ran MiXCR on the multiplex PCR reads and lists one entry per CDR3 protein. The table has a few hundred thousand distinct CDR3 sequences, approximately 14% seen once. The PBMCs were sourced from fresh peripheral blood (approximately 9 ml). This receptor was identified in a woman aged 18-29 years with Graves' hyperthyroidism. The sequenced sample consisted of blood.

DNA of the CDR3: TGCGCCAGCAGCTTCGGGACAATTTCCTACGAGCAGTACTTC. This encodes CASSFGTISYEQYF. This chain joins TRBV5-1 and TRBJ2-7; tentatively, D is TRBD1 (6 bases). CDR3 length equals 14 residues. The V end lost 2 bases, the J end lost 1 base, and 10 bases lay between the germline ends. Germline V gene lookup returns CDR1 SGHRS and CDR2 YFSETQ.